A selection of T cell receptor beta chains follows, all from one sample in a study of T cells in Graves' hyperthyroidism and ophthalmopathy. TCRdb recomputed calls from the multiplex PCR reads with MiXCR, one row per CDR3 protein. The sample contains about 720,000 distinct CDR3 sequences, approximately 16% of which appear only once. Sequences were obtained from blood. Receptors originate from a man aged 18 to 29 with Graves' hyperthyroidism. Each CDR3 is given with its conserved first and last residue. Each record gives: V gene, clone size, D gene, J gene, CDR3 protein, CDR3 DNA. D genes are given only for firm matches. Not all rows give a size; the values are once, few, many and, for expanded clones, a class.

V gene: TRBV11-2; clone size: few; D gene: TRBD2; J gene: TRBJ2-1; CDR3 protein: CASSLNRGGEQFF; CDR3 DNA: TGTGCCAGCAGCTTAAACCGGGGGGGGGAGCAGTTCTTC
V gene: TRBV19; clone size: many; D gene: TRBD2; J gene: TRBJ2-1; CDR3 protein: CASSIGTSSNEQFF; CDR3 DNA: TGTGCCAGTAGTATAGGGACTAGCTCCAATGAGCAGTTCTTC
V gene: TRBV18; clone size: -; D gene: -; J gene: TRBJ2-6; CDR3 protein: CASSPPHYSGANVLTF; CDR3 DNA: TGTGCCAGCTCACCTCCGCATTACTCTGGGGCCAACGTCCTGACTTTC
V gene: TRBV24-1; clone size: many; D gene: -; J gene: TRBJ2-7; CDR3 protein: CATSDGSYEQYF; CDR3 DNA: TGTGCCACCAGTGATGGATCCTACGAGCAGTACTTC
V gene: TRBV3-1; clone size: many; D gene: TRBD1; J gene: TRBJ1-5; CDR3 protein: CASSRDSANQPQHF; CDR3 DNA: TGTGCCAGCAGTCGGGACAGCGCAAATCAGCCCCAGCATTTT
V gene: TRBV2; clone size: -; D gene: TRBD1; J gene: TRBJ1-1; CDR3 protein: CASIPGTGVYGEAFF; CDR3 DNA: TGTGCCAGCATTCCCGGGACAGGGGTTTATGGTGAAGCTTTCTTT
V gene: TRBV7-8; clone size: many; D gene: -; J gene: TRBJ2-7; CDR3 protein: CASRGLQRPYEQYF; CDR3 DNA: TGTGCCAGCAGGGGACTTCAGAGGCCCTACGAGCAGTACTTC
V gene: TRBV5-6; clone size: -; D gene: TRBD1; J gene: TRBJ2-1; CDR3 protein: CASSWTGRDEQFF; CDR3 DNA: TGTGCCAGCAGCTGGACAGGGCGGGATGAGCAGTTCTTC
V gene: TRBV3-1; clone size: -; D gene: -; J gene: TRBJ2-7; CDR3 protein: CASSQGRVYAYEQYF; CDR3 DNA: TGTGCCAGCAGCCAAGGACGGGTTTACGCCTACGAGCAGTACTTC
V gene: TRBV2; clone size: few; D gene: -; J gene: TRBJ2-2; CDR3 protein: CAILRGNTGELFF; CDR3 DNA: TGTGCCATCCTCCGGGGGAACACCGGGGAGCTGTTTTTT
V gene: TRBV7-9; clone size: few; D gene: TRBD2; J gene: TRBJ2-1; CDR3 protein: CASRFGGGSSYNEQFF; CDR3 DNA: TGTGCCAGCAGGTTTGGCGGGGGGAGCTCCTACAATGAGCAGTTCTTC
V gene: TRBV30; clone size: many; D gene: -; J gene: TRBJ1-1; CDR3 protein: CASFRGVTEAFF; CDR3 DNA: TGTGCCTCGTTCCGGGGGGTCACTGAAGCTTTCTTT
V gene: TRBV2; clone size: few; D gene: TRBD2; J gene: TRBJ2-7; CDR3 protein: CASRYSGHSYEQHF; CDR3 DNA: TGTGCCAGCAGATATAGCGGGCACTCCTACGAGCAGCACTTC
V gene: TRBV12-3/TRBV12-4; clone size: -; D gene: TRBD2; J gene: TRBJ2-2; CDR3 protein: CASRGLAGLSGELFF; CDR3 DNA: TGTGCCAGCAGGGGACTAGCGGGATTATCAGGGGAGCTGTTTTTT
V gene: TRBV18; clone size: many; D gene: -; J gene: TRBJ2-1; CDR3 protein: CASSQEPLGANEQFF; CDR3 DNA: TGTGCCAGCTCACAGGAGCCACTAGGAGCAAATGAGCAGTTCTTC
V gene: TRBV11-2; clone size: many; D gene: -; J gene: TRBJ2-3; CDR3 protein: CASSLALVNTQYF; CDR3 DNA: TGTGCCAGCAGCTTAGCCCTAGTAAATACGCAGTATTTT
V gene: TRBV10-3; clone size: -; D gene: TRBD2; J gene: TRBJ2-7; CDR3 protein: CATSDQAGGYYEQYF; CDR3 DNA: TGTGCCACCAGTGATCAAGCGGGAGGGTACTACGAGCAGTACTTC
V gene: TRBV29-1; clone size: -; D gene: -; J gene: TRBJ2-2; CDR3 protein: CSVVSSLNTGELFF; CDR3 DNA: TGCAGCGTTGTGTCCAGCTTGAACACCGGGGAGCTGTTTTTT
V gene: TRBV28; clone size: -; D gene: -; J gene: TRBJ2-1; CDR3 protein: CASSLLNPRGHNEQFF; CDR3 DNA: TGTGCCAGCAGTTTACTTAATCCTCGGGGCCACAATGAGCAGTTCTTC
V gene: TRBV7-9; clone size: many; D gene: TRBD2; J gene: TRBJ2-7; CDR3 protein: CASSRLGSGSEEQYF; CDR3 DNA: TGTGCCAGCAGCCGGCTGGGTAGCGGGAGTGAAGAGCAGTACTTC
V gene: TRBV12-3/TRBV12-4; clone size: few; D gene: -; J gene: TRBJ2-4; CDR3 protein: CASSEDHHVKNIQYF; CDR3 DNA: TGTGCCAGCAGCGAAGACCACCATGTCAAAAACATTCAGTACTTC
V gene: TRBV24-1; clone size: -; D gene: -; J gene: TRBJ2-5; CDR3 protein: CATSDSLTVQETQYF; CDR3 DNA: TGTGCCACCAGTGATTCCCTGACAGTCCAAGAGACCCAGTACTTC
V gene: TRBV7-3; clone size: many; D gene: -; J gene: TRBJ2-5; CDR3 protein: CASSLTNQETQYF; CDR3 DNA: TGTGCCAGCAGCTTAACGAATCAAGAGACCCAGTACTTC
V gene: TRBV18; clone size: few; D gene: TRBD1; J gene: TRBJ1-1; CDR3 protein: CASSPGTGVVGTEAFF; CDR3 DNA: TGTGCCAGCTCACCTGGAACAGGGGTGGTCGGCACTGAAGCTTTCTTT
V gene: TRBV4-3; clone size: few; D gene: TRBD1; J gene: TRBJ1-1; CDR3 protein: CASSQRQGADVDTEAFF; CDR3 DNA: TGCGCCAGCAGCCAAAGACAGGGGGCTGACGTTGATACTGAAGCTTTCTTT
V gene: TRBV5-1; clone size: -; D gene: TRBD2; J gene: TRBJ2-3; CDR3 protein: CASSFTSGSGTDTQYF; CDR3 DNA: TGCGCCAGCAGCTTTACTAGCGGGAGCGGCACAGATACGCAGTATTTT
V gene: TRBV29-1; clone size: -; D gene: -; J gene: TRBJ2-7; CDR3 protein: CSVVAASTYEQYF; CDR3 DNA: TGCAGCGTTGTAGCGGCGAGTACGTACGAGCAGTACTTC
V gene: TRBV20-1; clone size: -; D gene: -; J gene: TRBJ2-2; CDR3 protein: CSANRDENTGELFF; CDR3 DNA: TGCAGTGCCAACCGGGACGAAAACACCGGGGAGCTGTTTTTT
V gene: TRBV28; clone size: once; D gene: TRBD1; J gene: TRBJ1-1; CDR3 protein: CASLTGDSPPNTEAFF; CDR3 DNA: TGTGCCAGCCTGACAGGGGACAGCCCTCCGAACACTGAAGCTTTCTTT
V gene: TRBV5-4; clone size: -; D gene: -; J gene: TRBJ1-1; CDR3 protein: CASSLGGLAEAFF; CDR3 DNA: TGTGCCAGCAGCTTGGGAGGGTTGGCTGAAGCTTTCTTT
V gene: TRBV27; clone size: -; D gene: TRBD2; J gene: TRBJ2-1; CDR3 protein: CASSLSRGRGVQFF; CDR3 DNA: TGTGCCAGCAGCTTATCACGGGGACGGGGGGTGCAGTTCTTC
V gene: TRBV28; clone size: many; D gene: TRBD1; J gene: TRBJ2-5; CDR3 protein: CASSWPEGGQGNQETQYF; CDR3 DNA: TGTGCCAGCAGTTGGCCGGAGGGGGGACAGGGCAACCAAGAGACCCAGTACTTC
V gene: TRBV27; clone size: few; D gene: -; J gene: TRBJ2-5; CDR3 protein: CVSSPTRETQYF; CDR3 DNA: TGTGTCAGCAGTCCGACGAGGGAGACCCAGTACTTC
V gene: TRBV27; clone size: many; D gene: TRBD2; J gene: TRBJ2-1; CDR3 protein: CASRLAAYNEQFF; CDR3 DNA: TGTGCCAGCCGACTAGCGGCATACAATGAGCAGTTCTTC
V gene: TRBV3-1; clone size: many; D gene: TRBD2; J gene: TRBJ2-2; CDR3 protein: CASSLGLAGATGELFF; CDR3 DNA: TGTGCCAGCAGCCTGGGACTAGCGGGAGCCACCGGGGAGCTGTTTTTT
V gene: TRBV18; clone size: many; D gene: -; J gene: TRBJ2-1; CDR3 protein: CASSPSSAFYNEQFF; CDR3 DNA: TGTGCCAGCTCACCATCTAGCGCATTTTACAATGAGCAGTTCTTC
V gene: TRBV20-1; clone size: -; D gene: -; J gene: TRBJ2-2; CDR3 protein: CSAGDIGTGELFF; CDR3 DNA: TGCAGTGCCGGAGACATCGGCACCGGGGAGCTGTTTTTT
V gene: TRBV27; clone size: -; D gene: -; J gene: TRBJ1-2; CDR3 protein: CASSSSLLASEGYTF; CDR3 DNA: TGTGCCAGCAGTTCCTCCCTCCTCGCATCGGAGGGCTACACCTTC
V gene: TRBV7-2; clone size: many; D gene: -; J gene: TRBJ1-2; CDR3 protein: CASSPITLNYGYTF; CDR3 DNA: TGTGCCAGCAGCCCTATCACACTGAACTATGGCTACACCTTC
V gene: TRBV3-1; clone size: many; D gene: -; J gene: TRBJ1-1; CDR3 protein: CASSQGALGAFF; CDR3 DNA: TGTGCCAGCAGCCAAGGTGCCCTAGGAGCTTTCTTT
V gene: TRBV29-1; clone size: few; D gene: -; J gene: TRBJ1-1; CDR3 protein: CSVEAGGGSVTEAFF; CDR3 DNA: TGCAGCGTTGAAGCTGGGGGGGGTAGCGTCACTGAAGCTTTCTTT
V gene: TRBV29-1; clone size: few; D gene: -; J gene: TRBJ2-5; CDR3 protein: CSVEGLQGIYQETQYF; CDR3 DNA: TGCAGCGTTGAAGGTTTGCAGGGAATTTACCAAGAGACCCAGTACTTC
V gene: TRBV24-1; clone size: few; D gene: -; J gene: TRBJ1-2; CDR3 protein: CATSDSYREEDGYTF; CDR3 DNA: TGTGCCACCAGTGATTCCTACAGGGAAGAGGATGGCTACACCTTC
V gene: TRBV29-1; clone size: -; D gene: -; J gene: TRBJ1-1; CDR3 protein: CSVERGSQVNTEAFF; CDR3 DNA: TGCAGCGTTGAAAGGGGGTCCCAAGTAAACACTGAAGCTTTCTTT
V gene: TRBV5-1; clone size: -; D gene: -; J gene: TRBJ2-1; CDR3 protein: CASSLGLNSYNEQFF; CDR3 DNA: TGCGCCAGCAGCTTGGGACTCAACTCCTACAATGAGCAGTTCTTC
V gene: TRBV2; clone size: -; D gene: TRBD2; J gene: TRBJ2-1; CDR3 protein: CASPGRWTSGRVNEQFF; CDR3 DNA: TGTGCCAGCCCCGGGAGGTGGACTAGCGGGAGGGTTAATGAGCAGTTCTTC
V gene: TRBV27; clone size: -; D gene: -; J gene: TRBJ2-2; CDR3 protein: CASSLIGGAGELFF; CDR3 DNA: TGTGCCAGCAGTTTAATAGGAGGCGCCGGGGAGCTGTTTTTT
V gene: TRBV28; clone size: many; D gene: TRBD2; J gene: TRBJ2-2; CDR3 protein: CASSPWTSGRRNTGELFF; CDR3 DNA: TGTGCCAGCAGTCCGTGGACTAGCGGGAGACGGAACACCGGGGAGCTGTTTTTT
V gene: TRBV10-3; clone size: many; D gene: -; J gene: TRBJ1-4; CDR3 protein: CASGTADEKLFF; CDR3 DNA: TGTGCCAGCGGGACGGCGGATGAAAAACTGTTTTTT
V gene: TRBV12-3/TRBV12-4; clone size: few; D gene: -; J gene: TRBJ2-3; CDR3 protein: CASSSPDATSTDTQYF; CDR3 DNA: TGTGCCAGCAGTTCCCCCGACGCCACTAGCACAGATACGCAGTATTTT
V gene: TRBV11-2; clone size: -; D gene: -; J gene: TRBJ2-4; CDR3 protein: CASSQGPLGDKNIQYF; CDR3 DNA: TGTGCCAGCAGCCAGGGGCCACTGGGGGACAAAAACATTCAGTACTTC
V gene: TRBV24-1; clone size: -; D gene: -; J gene: TRBJ2-2; CDR3 protein: CATSDPPLGRINTGELFF; CDR3 DNA: TGTGCCACCAGTGACCCACCCCTCGGAAGAATTAACACCGGGGAGCTGTTTTTT
V gene: TRBV7-6; clone size: -; D gene: -; J gene: TRBJ1-1; CDR3 protein: CASRRDRSLGSAFF; CDR3 DNA: TGTGCCAGCAGACGCGACAGATCGCTAGGGTCAGCTTTCTTT
V gene: TRBV2; clone size: many; D gene: -; J gene: TRBJ2-5; CDR3 protein: CASSVGRGQETQYF; CDR3 DNA: TGTGCCAGCAGTGTCGGCAGGGGCCAAGAGACCCAGTACTTC
V gene: TRBV6-4; clone size: few; D gene: TRBD2; J gene: TRBJ2-1; CDR3 protein: CASSDQGLAGNEQFF; CDR3 DNA: TGTGCCAGCAGTGACCAGGGACTAGCTGGCAATGAGCAGTTCTTC
V gene: TRBV24-1; clone size: -; D gene: TRBD1; J gene: TRBJ2-2; CDR3 protein: CATRGQGNTGELFF; CDR3 DNA: TGTGCCACCCGCGGACAGGGGAACACCGGGGAGCTGTTTTTT
V gene: TRBV29-1; clone size: -; D gene: -; J gene: TRBJ1-1; CDR3 protein: CSVDGELNTEAFF; CDR3 DNA: TGCAGCGTTGACGGGGAATTGAACACTGAAGCTTTCTTT
V gene: TRBV20-1; clone size: many; D gene: TRBD2; J gene: TRBJ2-7; CDR3 protein: CSIPGLAGEEQYF; CDR3 DNA: TGCAGTATACCGGGACTAGCGGGAGAGGAGCAGTACTTC
V gene: TRBV19; clone size: -; D gene: TRBD1; J gene: TRBJ2-7; CDR3 protein: CASRPGQGNTYEQYF; CDR3 DNA: TGTGCCAGTAGACCCGGACAGGGTAACACCTACGAGCAGTACTTC